Listed below are T cell receptor beta chains from one sample, sequenced in a study of blood T cell repertoires in COVID-19. The method was immunoSEQ multiplex PCR; TCRdb's version includes in-frame clones alone and lacks a portion of them. The data show about 59,000 clones, roughly 90% seen once. Sample: peripheral blood. These receptors all come from a man at least 80 years old with acute or convalescent COVID-19. Both conserved end residues are part of each CDR3. A D gene is named only where the DNA matches it firmly.

>-|TRBV9|TRBJ1-4
CASSAAPGGTNEKLFF
TGTGCCAGCAGCGCCGCTCCGGGGGGCACTAATGAAAAACTGTTTTTT
>TRBD1|TRBV2|TRBJ2-5
CASSLGTANGETQYF
TGTGCCAGCAGTCTGGGGACAGCGAACGGGGAGACCCAGTACTTC
>-|TRBV29-1|TRBJ1-2
CSVAHRAGYTF
TGCAGCGTTGCCCACAGGGCTGGCTACACCTTC
>TRBD2|TRBV15|TRBJ2-1
CATSRLAGGAYNEQFF
TGTGCCACCAGCAGATTAGCGGGGGGGGCCTACAATGAGCAGTTCTTC
>TRBD2|TRBV10-3|TRBJ2-2
CAISELRGDTGELFF
TGTGCCATCAGTGAGTTGCGGGGGGACACCGGGGAGCTGTTTTTT
>-|TRBV18|TRBJ2-7
CASSLGDTSYEQYF
TGTGCCAGCTCTCTGGGGGACACCTCCTACGAGCAGTACTTC
>-|TRBV12-5|TRBJ1-1
CASGRSGETEAFF
TGTGCTAGTGGTCGCTCGGGGGAGACTGAAGCTTTCTTT
>TRBD2|TRBV18|TRBJ2-1
CASSPPGTSGYEQFF
TGTGCCAGCTCACCACCCGGGACTAGCGGGTATGAGCAGTTCTTC
>-|TRBV28|TRBJ1-2
CASSPGGGDYGYTF
TGTGCCAGCAGCCCGGGGGGAGGTGACTATGGCTACACCTTC
>-|TRBV7-9|TRBJ2-3
CASSRSGSTDTQYF
TGTGCCAGCAGTCGGTCAGGGAGCACAGATACGCAGTATTTT
>-|TRBV6-5|TRBJ2-7
CASSYVRGQGYEQYF
TGTGCCAGCAGTTACGTAAGGGGCCAAGGCTACGAGCAGTACTTC
>-|TRBV5-1|TRBJ2-7
CASSPEGYEQYF
TGCGCCAGCAGCCCGGAGGGCTACGAGCAGTACTTC
>-|TRBV25-1|TRBJ1-6
CASSEPTGGNSPLHF
TGTGCCAGCAGTGAACCCACGGGGGGGAATTCACCCCTCCACTTT
>-|TRBV6-6|TRBJ1-6
CASSPVLYNSPLHF
TGTGCCAGCAGCCCCGTATTATATAATTCACCCCTCCACTTT
>-|TRBV6-4|TRBJ1-2
CASRQGLNYGYTF
TGTGCCAGCAGGCAGGGTCTTAACTATGGCTACACCTTC